This TCR beta chain is from a study of T-cell reconstitution after alpha-beta-depleted transplantation in children. Whole-study results and caveats: One year post-transplant, T-cell counts and diversity were largely derived from T cells produced anew.

Comments on this clonotype: Its target is not known.

The TCRbeta library incorporated unique molecular identifiers. TCRdb ran MiXCR on the PCR reads and lists one entry per CDR3 protein. Of over 400,000 distinct CDR3 sequences listed, about 40% were seen once; the top ten hold approximately 25%. The CDR3 has 15 amino acids. Trimming took 3 bases from V and 6 from J; bases not matched to a gene: 6. Germline-derived CDR1 and CDR2 are SGHAT and FQDESV (reference sequence). The sequence derives from a girl aged 2-15 years with aplastic anemia, due to receive a stem cell transplant. V usage is TRBV11-1 and J usage is TRBJ2-2; 8 bases fit TRBD2. The material was PBMCs, obtained before TCRalphabeta/CD19-depleted stem cell transplant. Written as DNA, the CDR3 is TGTGCCAGCAGCTTCACGGGAGGGCTCTCCGGGGAGCTGTTTTTT. Encoded protein: CASSFTGGLSGELFF.